The rows below give T cell receptor beta chains drawn from one sample of a study of blood T cell repertoires in COVID-19. The method was immunoSEQ multiplex PCR; TCRdb's version includes in-frame clones alone and lacks a portion of them. The data show some 300,000 clones, 85% to 95% seen once. Sequencing was done on a sample of PBMCs or T cells enriched from blood (not recorded which). These receptor sequences come from a woman in her 30s who had been exposed to COVID-19. Each CDR3 is given with its conserved first and last residue. The D gene is left open where the match is weak. A row's size may be missing; if present it is once, few, many or a size class.

D gene	clone size	V gene	J gene	CDR3 protein	CDR3 DNA
TRBD2	many	TRBV11-2	TRBJ2-3	CASSPGVTSGGITDTQYF	TGTGCCAGCAGCCCGGGGGTCACTAGCGGGGGAATCACAGATACGCAGTATTTT
TRBD1	once	TRBV18	TRBJ1-5	CASSPGQGNQPQHF	TGTGCCAGCTCACCTGGACAGGGGAATCAGCCCCAGCATTTT
NA	NA	TRBV12-3/TRBV12-4	TRBJ1-2	CASSTERGGYTF	TGTGCCAGCAGCACAGAAAGGGGAGGCTACACCTTC
NA	NA	TRBV6-5	TRBJ1-1	CASSYDRGAQAFF	TGTGCCAGCAGTTACGATCGGGGGGCACAGGCTTTCTTT
NA	NA	TRBV30	TRBJ1-6	CAWRGTSGNSPLHF	TGTGCCTGGAGGGGGACTTCGGGAAATTCACCCCTCCACTTT
TRBD1	few	TRBV12-5	TRBJ1-6	CASAPGQGGSPLHF	TGTGCTAGTGCCCCCGGACAGGGGGGTTCACCCCTCCACTTT
NA	NA	TRBV27	TRBJ2-3	CASSFGRISTDTQYF	TGTGCCAGCAGTTTTGGTAGAATTAGCACAGATACGCAGTATTTT
NA	NA	TRBV18	TRBJ2-1	CASSPSDYDRINLYNEQFF	TGTGCCAGCTCACCTTCTGACTACGACAGGATTAATCTCTACAATGAGCAGTTCTTC
TRBD1	NA	TRBV27	TRBJ2-7	CASSLRDRGPHEQYF	TGTGCCAGCAGTCTACGGGACAGGGGGCCCCACGAGCAGTACTTC
NA	NA	TRBV5-1	TRBJ1-1	CASSLNPNYMNTEAFF	TGCGCCAGCAGCCTCAATCCTAATTATATGAACACTGAAGCTTTCTTT
TRBD1	once	TRBV6-2/TRBV6-3	TRBJ1-2	CASSDPGTGIIYGYTF	TGTGCCAGCAGTGACCCTGGGACAGGGATCATCTATGGCTACACCTTC
TRBD2	NA	TRBV3-1/TRBV3-2	TRBJ2-5	CASSPPGGRETQYF	TGTGCCAGCAGCCCTCCGGGAGGGCGAGAGACCCAGTACTTC
NA	NA	TRBV6-1	TRBJ2-3	CASSESTGRTQYF	TGTGCCAGCAGTGAGTCCACGGGGAGGACGCAGTATTTT
NA	once	TRBV5-6	TRBJ1-2	CASYWRRTYGYTF	TGTGCCAGCTATTGGCGGAGGACCTATGGCTACACCTTC
NA	NA	TRBV2	TRBJ2-7	CASSEAEAYEQYF	TGTGCCAGCAGTGAAGCGGAGGCCTACGAGCAGTACTTC
TRBD1	NA	TRBV4-1	TRBJ1-4	CASSRTGGFVATNEKLFF	TGCGCCAGCAGCCGAACAGGGGGGTTCGTTGCAACTAATGAAAAACTGTTTTTT
TRBD1	NA	TRBV19	TRBJ1-2	CASRQGANYGYTF	TGTGCCAGCCGACAGGGGGCTAACTATGGCTACACCTTC
NA	NA	TRBV7-6	TRBJ1-2	CASSSGSVNGYTF	TGTGCCAGCAGCTCTGGTTCGGTAAATGGCTACACCTTC
NA	NA	TRBV25-1	TRBJ1-2	CASSELGGHYYTF	TGTGCCAGCAGTGAGTTGGGGGGGCACTACTACACCTTC
TRBD1	NA	TRBV29-1	TRBJ2-3	CSVDRGWRTDTQYF	TGCAGCGTGGACAGGGGGTGGCGCACAGATACGCAGTATTTT
TRBD1	few	TRBV2	TRBJ1-2	CARLQGAGYGYTF	TGTGCCAGATTACAGGGGGCGGGCTATGGCTACACCTTC
NA	NA	TRBV6-2/TRBV6-3	TRBJ2-2	CASSSVRGRLGTGELFF	TGTGCCAGCAGTTCGGTGCGGGGGCGTTTGGGCACCGGGGAGCTGTTTTTT
NA	NA	TRBV5-1	TRBJ1-2	CASSTGGGDGYTF	TGCGCCAGTTCAACGGGTGGCGGAGATGGCTACACCTTC
TRBD2	NA	TRBV5-4	TRBJ2-7	CASSFGTSGYEQYF	TGTGCCAGCAGCTTCGGGACTAGCGGCTACGAGCAGTACTTC
NA	NA	TRBV5-6	TRBJ1-2	CASSLLVPSGYTF	TGTGCCAGCAGCTTGTTAGTGCCCTCAGGCTACACCTTC
NA	once	TRBV11-2	TRBJ2-2	CASSPTRTMRTGELFF	TGTGCCAGCAGCCCCACTCGGACTATGCGCACCGGGGAGCTGTTTTTT
NA	NA	TRBV5-8	TRBJ2-7	CASSFLGAEQYF	TGTGCCAGCAGCTTCTTGGGGGCCGAGCAGTACTTC
TRBD1	NA	TRBV5-1	TRBJ1-4	CASRQGAGNEKLFF	TGCGCCAGCCGACAGGGGGCCGGTAATGAAAAACTGTTTTTT
NA	NA	TRBV7-8	TRBJ1-1	CASSLSIGNSEAFF	TGTGCCAGCAGTCTATCCATTGGTAACAGTGAAGCTTTCTTT
TRBD2	few	TRBV24-1	TRBJ2-1	CATSGGGGYNEQFF	TGTGCCACCAGCGGCGGGGGGGGATACAATGAGCAGTTCTTC
TRBD2	once	TRBV5-5	TRBJ2-1	CATHPLAGSSYNEQFF	TGTGCCACCCACCCTCTAGCGGGGAGCTCCTACAATGAGCAGTTCTTC
NA	NA	TRBV5-1	TRBJ1-6	CASSAQGGNSPLHF	TGCGCCAGCAGCGCACAGGGTGGCAATTCACCCCTCCACTTT
TRBD1	once	TRBV27	TRBJ2-7	CASSWTGSYEQYF	TGTGCCAGCAGTTGGACAGGGAGCTACGAGCAGTACTTC
NA	NA	TRBV2	TRBJ1-4	CASAGEYKEKLFF	TGTGCCAGCGCGGGGGAATATAAGGAAAAACTGTTTTTT
TRBD1	once	TRBV7-9	TRBJ1-1	CASSLFGQGETEAFF	TGTGCCAGCAGCTTATTTGGACAGGGGGAGACTGAAGCTTTCTTT
NA	NA	TRBV25-1	TRBJ1-1	CASSEFSGANTEAFF	TGTGCCAGCAGTGAATTTTCCGGAGCGAACACTGAAGCTTTCTTT
NA	NA	TRBV9	TRBJ2-2	CASSLREKNTGELFF	TGTGCCAGCAGCCTTCGGGAGAAGAACACCGGGGAGCTGTTTTTT
TRBD2	NA	TRBV18	TRBJ2-7	CASSPPSYTSGKGQYF	TGTGCCAGCTCACCACCGAGTTATACTAGCGGAAAAGGGCAGTACTTC
TRBD1	NA	TRBV5-1	TRBJ2-1	CASSLGQAVVDEQFF	TGCGCCAGCAGCTTAGGACAGGCGGTGGTTGATGAGCAGTTCTTC
NA	NA	TRBV24-1	TRBJ2-1	CATSGPYRGGEQFF	TGTGCCACCAGTGGCCCATACAGGGGAGGCGAGCAGTTCTTC
NA	NA	TRBV5-1	TRBJ1-1	CASSLAVRRMNTEAFF	TGCGCCAGCAGCTTGGCCGTTAGGAGGATGAACACTGAAGCTTTCTTT
TRBD2	once	TRBV5-1	TRBJ2-1	CASSLAGTSGGPNEQFF	TGCGCCAGCAGCTTGGCCGGGACTAGCGGGGGGCCCAATGAGCAGTTCTTC
NA	NA	TRBV4-2	TRBJ2-3	CASSLSVGSYTDTQYF	TGTGCCAGCAGCCTATCGGTCGGGTCGTACACAGATACGCAGTATTTT
NA	NA	TRBV5-6	TRBJ2-3	CASSFLRGTDTQYF	TGTGCCAGCAGCTTTTTAAGGGGGACAGATACGCAGTATTTT
NA	once	TRBV5-4	TRBJ2-5	CASSADGVGRETQYF	TGTGCCAGCAGCGCTGACGGGGTAGGGAGAGAGACCCAGTACTTC